This T cell receptor beta chain was sequenced in a study of OX40 agonist ivuxolimab in advanced cancers. General study results and limits: Normalized T-cell clonal expansion was also low in a subset of nonresponders.

Worth noting for this clone: Its target is unknown.

The protocol was immunoSEQ multiplex PCR, while the TCRdb copy is restricted to in-frame clones and leaves out a portion. The repertoire consists of 45,000 or so clones, with roughly 90% occurring once and the leading ten covering about 16%. In germline, CDR1 is SGHDT, CDR2 YYEEEE. With V trimmed by 5 bases and J by 7 bases, 11 bases remained unmatched. The CDR3 has 15 amino acids. This rearrangement joins TRBV5-6 to TRBJ1-4, with 7 positions matching TRBD1. The input for sequencing was CD4+ or CD8+ T cells sorted from blood, taken in a trial of the OX40 agonist ivuxolimab. The sequence came from an adult with an advanced solid tumor such as melanoma, head and neck, liver or kidney cancer. The CDR3 region is CASRSRQGLSEKLFF. In DNA, the CDR3 is TGTGCCAGCAGATCGCGACAGGGATTATCTGAAAAACTGTTTTTT.